This is a list of T cell receptor beta chains from one sample in a study of siplizumab effects on memory and regulatory T cells. The assay was immunoSEQ multiplex PCR, and TCRdb's table has in-frame clones only and misses some. The sample yields about 110,000 clones, around nine tenths seen once. Sequencing used CD4+ T cells sorted from blood. The receptors derive from a human donor in good health. CDR3s include the opening cysteine and the closing phenylalanine or tryptophan. The order of the fields is V gene, CDR3 length, J gene, D gene, clone size, CDR3 protein, CDR3 DNA. D genes are given only for firm matches. Clone size is shown for a subset of rows, as once, few, many or a class of expanded clone.

TRBV5-1	14	TRBJ1-1	TRBD1	NA	CASSRQGTNTEAFF	TGCGCCAGCAGCCGACAGGGGACCAACACTGAAGCTTTCTTT
TRBV4-2	17	TRBJ1-6	TRBD1	NA	CASSQALLWQGATPLHF	TGTGCCAGCAGCCAAGCTCTTTTGTGGCAGGGGGCAACACCCCTCCACTTT
TRBV6-6	15	TRBJ1-6	NA	NA	CASSSANTGNSPLHF	TGTGCCAGCAGTTCAGCAAATACAGGGAATTCACCCCTCCACTTT
TRBV5-6	16	TRBJ1-4	TRBD1	NA	CASSYGDRVISEKLFF	TGTGCCAGCAGCTACGGCGACAGGGTGATAAGTGAAAAACTGTTTTTT
TRBV19	16	TRBJ2-7	NA	NA	CASSIVAGTYPGEQYF	TGTGCCAGTAGTATAGTTGCAGGGACCTACCCGGGCGAGCAGTACTTC
TRBV10-3	11	TRBJ2-7	NA	once	CATLEANEQYF	TGTGCCACCCTGGAAGCAAACGAGCAGTACTTC
TRBV5-1	14	TRBJ1-6	NA	NA	CASSPGHDNSPLHF	TGCGCCAGCAGCCCGGGACACGATAATTCACCCCTCCACTTT
TRBV10-3	13	TRBJ2-1	NA	once	CATSGDHYNEQFF	TGTGCCACCTCGGGTGACCACTACAATGAGCAGTTCTTC
TRBV30	15	TRBJ1-1	NA	NA	CAWSVNKGIVSEAFF	TGTGCCTGGAGTGTAAATAAGGGTATTGTTTCTGAAGCTTTCTTT
TRBV25-1	15	TRBJ2-3	TRBD1	NA	CASSEDRTVSDTQYF	TGTGCCAGCAGTGAGGACAGGACGGTTTCAGATACGCAGTATTTT
TRBV30	14	TRBJ2-4	NA	NA	CAWTLSLAKNIQYF	TGTGCCTGGACACTCAGTCTGGCCAAAAACATTCAGTACTTC
TRBV30	14	TRBJ1-2	TRBD1	NA	CAWTENRGHYGYTF	TGTGCCTGGACGGAAAACAGGGGGCACTATGGCTACACCTTC
TRBV18	13	TRBJ1-2	TRBD1	NA	CASSPDRGYGYTF	TGTGCCAGCTCACCAGACAGGGGCTATGGCTACACCTTC
TRBV18	14	TRBJ2-1	TRBD2	NA	CASSSGLADNEQFF	TGTGCCAGCTCATCTGGACTAGCGGACAATGAGCAGTTCTTC
TRBV6-5	16	TRBJ1-3	TRBD1	NA	CASSLDRGVFGNTIYF	TGTGCCAGCAGTTTGGACAGGGGAGTGTTCGGAAACACCATATATTTT
TRBV6-6	14	TRBJ2-1	NA	NA	CASIDLSRDNEQFF	TGTGCCAGCATAGATCTCTCGCGGGACAATGAGCAGTTCTTC
TRBV6-7	18	TRBJ1-2	NA	NA	CASSYPGQGPRPNSGYTF	TGTGCCAGCAGTTACCCAGGACAAGGCCCAAGACCAAACTCTGGCTACACCTTC
TRBV4-1	15	TRBJ1-1	TRBD1	NA	CASSFRSGGGTEAFF	TGCGCCAGCAGCTTCCGTTCAGGGGGCGGCACTGAAGCTTTCTTT
TRBV7-2	16	TRBJ2-5	NA	NA	CASSLGFGGGRETQYF	TGTGCCAGCAGCTTAGGATTTGGGGGGGGCAGGGAGACCCAGTACTTC
TRBV6-1	12	TRBJ1-2	NA	once	CASSETGYGYTF	TGTGCCAGCAGTGAGACAGGCTATGGCTACACCTTC
TRBV10-3	18	TRBJ2-5	TRBD2	NA	CAISESVGTTSFQETQYF	TGTGCCATCAGTGAGTCCGTGGGGACTACATCGTTCCAAGAGACCCAGTACTTC
TRBV2	13	TRBJ2-3	TRBD2	NA	CASASRGADTQYF	TGTGCCAGCGCCTCCCGGGGGGCAGATACGCAGTATTTT
TRBV4-1	19	TRBJ2-1	TRBD2	once	CASSHNGLAGGLTSYEQFF	TGCGCCAGCAGCCACAACGGACTAGCGGGAGGGTTGACGAGCTATGAGCAGTTCTTC
TRBV5-1	15	TRBJ1-3	NA	NA	CASSLGTGNGETIYF	TGCGCCAGCAGCTTGGGGACCGGGAATGGAGAAACCATATATTTT
TRBV28	14	TRBJ1-2	NA	NA	CASESVRTTIGYTF	TGTGCCAGCGAGTCGGTCCGCACGACTATTGGCTACACCTTC
TRBV21-1	16	TRBJ2-2	NA	NA	CASSNRGWVESGELFF	TGTGCCAGCAGCAACAGGGGGTGGGTCGAGTCCGGGGAGCTGTTTTTT
TRBV25-1	14	TRBJ1-3	TRBD1	NA	CASSRGPEGNTIYF	TGTGCCAGTTCAAGGGGGCCAGAAGGAAACACCATATATTTT
TRBV5-1	13	TRBJ2-5	NA	NA	CASSFPGKETQYF	TGTGCCAGCAGCTTCCCGGGGAAAGAGACCCAGTACTTC
TRBV5-4	16	TRBJ2-4	TRBD1	NA	CASSERTGGAGNIQYF	TGTGCCAGCAGCGAAAGGACAGGGGGGGCCGGCAACATTCAGTACTTC
TRBV11-3	13	TRBJ2-5	NA	NA	CASSRGTQETQYF	TGTGCCAGCAGCCGGGGGACCCAAGAGACCCAGTACTTC
TRBV2	14	TRBJ1-5	NA	once	CASRGRDYHQPQHF	TGTGCCAGCCGAGGGAGGGATTATCATCAGCCCCAGCATTTT
TRBV30	11	TRBJ2-1	NA	once	CAWREALKQFF	TGTGCCTGGCGGGAAGCCCTTAAGCAGTTCTTC
TRBV5-6	15	TRBJ2-7	TRBD1	NA	CASSLEGQGNHEQYF	TGTGCCAGCAGCTTGGAAGGACAGGGAAACCACGAGCAGTACTTC
TRBV2	10	TRBJ2-7	NA	NA	CASSEYEQYF	TGTGCCAGCAGCGAGTACGAGCAGTACTTC
TRBV29-1	13	TRBJ1-1	TRBD1	few	CSDGQGWDTEAFF	TGCAGCGACGGACAGGGATGGGACACTGAAGCTTTCTTT
TRBV18	18	TRBJ2-1	TRBD2	NA	CASQFSEGAGASGYEQFF	TGTGCCAGCCAATTCTCTGAAGGGGCGGGAGCGTCCGGCTATGAGCAGTTCTTC
TRBV27	14	TRBJ2-2	TRBD1	NA	CASRGLANTGELFF	TGTGCCAGTAGGGGGCTGGCGAACACCGGGGAGCTGTTTTTT
TRBV5-1	12	TRBJ2-1	NA	NA	CASSSTYNEQFF	TGCGCCAGCAGCTCCACCTACAATGAGCAGTTCTTC
TRBV7-9	12	TRBJ2-1	TRBD2	NA	CASSPSGGSPFF	TGTGCCAGCAGCCCTAGCGGGGGGAGCCCGTTCTTC
TRBV27	15	TRBJ2-6	TRBD2	NA	CASAGGSSGANVLTF	TGTGCCAGCGCGGGAGGGAGCTCTGGGGCCAACGTCCTGACTTTC
TRBV18	15	TRBJ1-3	NA	NA	CASSSTVSSGNTIYF	TGTGCCAGCTCATCGACAGTTAGCTCTGGAAACACCATATATTTT
TRBV5-6	14	TRBJ1-2	TRBD1	NA	CASSFDRVLYGYTF	TGTGCCAGCAGCTTTGACAGGGTTCTCTATGGCTACACCTTC
TRBV10-3	13	TRBJ2-3	NA	NA	CAISGPTGDTQYF	TGTGCCATCAGTGGGCCGACAGGAGATACGCAGTATTTT
TRBV13	18	TRBJ2-1	NA	NA	CASSSGTDTRGRADEQFF	TGTGCCAGCAGCTCGGGGACGGACACGCGTGGGCGGGCAGATGAGCAGTTCTTC
TRBV2	15	TRBJ2-7	TRBD1	NA	CASSYWGTVTYEQYF	TGTGCCAGCAGTTATTGGGGGACAGTGACCTACGAGCAGTACTTC
TRBV19	15	TRBJ2-1	TRBD2	NA	CASEAGTSGANEQFF	TGTGCCAGTGAGGCCGGGACTAGCGGGGCCAATGAGCAGTTCTTC
TRBV1	17	TRBJ1-1	NA	few	CTSSQDLEKGVHTEAFF	TGCACCAGCAGCCAAGATCTTGAAAAGGGGGTACACACTGAAGCTTTCTTT
TRBV7-2	14	TRBJ2-2	NA	NA	CASSPWGGTGELFF	TGTGCCAGCAGCCCCTGGGGTGGCACCGGGGAGCTGTTTTTT
TRBV5-4	17	TRBJ1-2	TRBD1	NA	CASSNPKPGTGPLGYTF	TGTGCCAGCAGCAACCCTAAACCCGGGACAGGGCCCCTAGGCTACACCTTC
TRBV10-3	13	TRBJ2-7	NA	NA	CAIRLTSSYEQYF	TGTGCCATTCGACTGACTAGCTCCTACGAGCAGTACTTC
TRBV5-1	14	TRBJ1-3	NA	NA	CASSPDTDGNTIYF	TGCGCCAGCAGCCCCGACACGGATGGAAACACCATATATTTT
TRBV7-3	16	TRBJ1-2	NA	NA	CASSSPRTPRGYGYTF	TGTGCCAGCAGCTCCCCCCGGACACCTCGGGGCTATGGCTACACCTTC
TRBV5-1	13	TRBJ2-7	TRBD2	NA	CASSLEAGTDTRF	TGCGCCAGCAGCTTGGAAGCGGGGACCGACACCCGCTTC